These 7 T cell receptor beta chains were all obtained from the same sample, sequenced in a study of cytomegalovirus exposure and HLA in healthy donors. The PCR ran on 60 Vbeta and 13 Jbeta primers. Clones were sequenced by immunoSEQ multiplex PCR, and TCRdb holds only the in-frame ones, with some missing. Of about 160,000 clones listed, approximately 82% were seen once; the top ten hold 4% to 5.5%. The sample was PBMCs. These receptors were taken from a male donor in good health and CMV-seronegative.

V gene TRBV6-1 combines with J gene TRBJ1-1; D possibly corresponds to TRBD1 (6 bases). The CDR3 has 13 amino acids. V dropped 2 bases and J dropped 9 bases, with 13 bases sitting between them. Germline-derived CDR1 and CDR2 are MNHNS and SASEGT. DNA of the CDR3: TGTGCCAGCAGTGAACAAGGACAGACTAAAGCTTTCTTT. Amino acids: CASSEQGQTKAFF.

The chain joins TRBV30 to TRBJ2-3, with TRBD2 matching 14 bases. Trimming took 3 bases from V and 7 from J; bases not matched to a gene: 6. The germline V gene has CDR1 GTSNPN and CDR2 SVGIG (reference sequence). The CDR3 runs 15 residues. This CDR3 is CAWRGLAGDGNTQYF. DNA of the CDR3: TGTGCCTGGAGGGGACTAGCGGGAGACGGAAATACGCAGTATTTT.

This clone was picked up a small number of times. At one end, the junction sequence differs from germline, possibly due to a read error. This chain uses TRBV28 with TRBJ2-7; 8 bases are shared with TRBD2. The length of the CDR3 is 13 residues. Germline assignment: CDR1 MDHEN and CDR2 SYDVKM. The CDR3 protein is CASSDGGGSLFHF. CDR3 nucleotides: TGTGCCAGCAGTGACGGGGGGGGCAGTCTCTTTCACTTC.

This chain joins TRBV25-1 and TRBJ1-5, with D perhaps TRBD1 (6 bases). This CDR3 spans 14 amino acids. Looked up from germline, CDR1 is MGHDK and CDR2 is SYGVNS. Deletions cut 6 bases from V and 5 bases from J, with 14 bases between. The CDR3 sequence is CASSGTLSDQPQHF. The CDR3 DNA is TGTGCCAGCAGCGGGACACTCTCGGATCAGCCCCAGCATTTT.

The chain combines TRBV7-8 with TRBJ1-1; tentatively, D is TRBD1 (5 bases). V was pared by 4 bases and J by 5 bases, with 14 bases between. Per the germline V gene, CDR1 is SGHVS and CDR2 is FQNEAQ. The CDR3 is 14 residues long. The CDR3 loop is CASSSRGGGTEAFF. CDR3 DNA sequence: TGTGCCAGCAGCTCCCGCGGGGGTGGGACTGAAGCTTTCTTT.

This sequence joins TRBV7-9 and TRBJ2-1, with TRBD2 matching 8 bases. CDR1 and CDR2 from the germline V gene are SEHNR and FQNEAQ (reference sequence). CDR3 length equals 17 residues. V shed 1 base and J 2 bases; nucleotides not matched to a gene: 7. The chain's CDR3 is CASSLGAGGVPYNEQFF. The CDR3 region has the DNA TGTGCCAGCAGCTTAGGAGCCGGGGGGGTCCCCTACAATGAGCAGTTCTTC.

This chain links TRBV2 with TRBJ2-1; D unclear. This CDR3 has 15 residues. CDR1 SNHLY and CDR2 FYNNEI come from the germline V gene. Between the trimmed V and J ends, which lost 1 base and 2 bases, there was a span of 9 bases. CDR3 bases: TGTGCCAGCAGTGAAGAGAGAGCGCCCTACAATGAGCAGTTCTTC. Amino acids: CASSEERAPYNEQFF.